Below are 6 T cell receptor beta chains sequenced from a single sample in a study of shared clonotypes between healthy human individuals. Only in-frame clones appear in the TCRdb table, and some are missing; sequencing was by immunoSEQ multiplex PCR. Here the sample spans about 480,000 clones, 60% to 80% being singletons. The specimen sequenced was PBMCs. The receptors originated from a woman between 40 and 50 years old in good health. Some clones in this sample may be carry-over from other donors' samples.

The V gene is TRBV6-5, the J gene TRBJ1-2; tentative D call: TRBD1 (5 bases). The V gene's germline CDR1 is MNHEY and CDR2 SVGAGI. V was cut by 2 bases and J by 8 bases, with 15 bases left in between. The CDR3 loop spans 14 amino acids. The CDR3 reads CASSYTGEGRGYTF. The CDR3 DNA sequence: TGTGCCAGCAGTTACACGGGGGAGGGCCGAGGCTACACCTTC.

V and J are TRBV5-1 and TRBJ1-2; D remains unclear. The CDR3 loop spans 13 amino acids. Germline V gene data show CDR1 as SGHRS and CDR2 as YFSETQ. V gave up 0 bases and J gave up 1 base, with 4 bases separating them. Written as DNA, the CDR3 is TGCGCCAGCAGCTTGGCAGTTAACTATGGCTACACCTTC. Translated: CASSLAVNYGYTF.

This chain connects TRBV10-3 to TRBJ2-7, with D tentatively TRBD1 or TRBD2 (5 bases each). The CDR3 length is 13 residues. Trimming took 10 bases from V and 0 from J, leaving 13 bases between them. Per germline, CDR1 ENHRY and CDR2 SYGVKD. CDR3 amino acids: CANGDGLSYEQYF. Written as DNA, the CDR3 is TGTGCCAACGGGGACGGCCTCTCCTACGAGCAGTACTTC.

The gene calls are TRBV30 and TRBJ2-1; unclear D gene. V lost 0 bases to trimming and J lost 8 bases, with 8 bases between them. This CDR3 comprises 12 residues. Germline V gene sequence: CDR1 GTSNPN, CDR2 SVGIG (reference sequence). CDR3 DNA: TGTGCCTGGAGTGTACTGGGCTATGAGCAGTTCTTC. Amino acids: CAWSVLGYEQFF.

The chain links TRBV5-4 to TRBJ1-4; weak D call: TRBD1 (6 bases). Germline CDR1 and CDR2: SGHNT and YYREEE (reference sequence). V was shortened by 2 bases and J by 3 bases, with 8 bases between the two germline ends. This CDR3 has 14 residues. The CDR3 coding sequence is TGTGCCAGCAGCTTTGGGGGGCCTAATGAAAAACTGTTTTTT. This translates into CASSFGGPNEKLFF.

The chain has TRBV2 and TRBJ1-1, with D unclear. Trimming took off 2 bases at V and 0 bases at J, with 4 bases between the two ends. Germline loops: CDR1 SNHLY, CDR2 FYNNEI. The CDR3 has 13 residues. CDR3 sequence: CASSEQVNTEAFF. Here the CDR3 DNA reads TGTGCCAGCAGTGAACAGGTGAACACTGAAGCTTTCTTT. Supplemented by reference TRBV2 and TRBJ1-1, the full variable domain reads EPEVTQTPSHQVTQMGQEVILRCVPISNHLYFYWYRQILGQKVEFLVSFYNNEISEKSEIFDDQFSVERPDGSNFTLKIRSTKLEDSAMYFCASSEQVNTEAFFGQGTRLTVV.